One and the same sample provided the 30 T cell receptor beta chains below, sequenced in a study of control samples from healthy donors and cancer patients. Clones were read by immunoSEQ multiplex PCR, and TCRdb kept only the in-frame ones, dropping some. Of 150,000 or so clones listed, approximately 86% were seen once; the top ten hold approximately 1.8%. Sequences were obtained from blood. These TCRs come from a man aged 18 to 30 in good health.

The chain links TRBV28 to TRBJ1-2; the D is unclear. Between the trimmed V and J ends, which lost 8 bases and 7 bases, there was a span of 17 bases. This CDR3 is 13 amino acids long. Germline V gives CDR1 MDHEN, CDR2 SYDVKM. The CDR3 region has the DNA TGTGCCAGCCGTGTGCAGGCTCGGATTGGCTACACCTTC. Residues: CASRVQARIGYTF.

This CDR3 is CASSEEQGQRSPLHF. In nucleotides, the CDR3 is TGTGCCAGCAGTGAAGAACAGGGTCAGCGTTCACCCCTCCACTTT. The genes are TRBV2 and TRBJ1-6; tentative D call: TRBD1 (6 bases). V was clipped by 1 base and J by 9 bases, with 13 bases between them. CDR3 size: 15 residues. Germline CDR1 SNHLY, CDR2 FYNNEI.

This clone has just one count. The chain is built from TRBV28 and TRBJ2-2; TRBD2 agrees at 14 bases. In germline, CDR1 is MDHEN, CDR2 SYDVKM. This CDR3 comprises 15 residues. Losses at the gene ends were 4 bases for V and 15 bases for J; bases not matched to a gene: 10. Here the CDR3 DNA reads TGTGCCAGCAGTTCGGGACTAGCGGGGGCCCCATTGGTGTTTTTT. Amino acids: CASSSGLAGAPLVFF.

The rearrangement links TRBV7-2 to TRBJ1-1; D possibly corresponds to TRBD1 (6 bases). The germline CDR1 and CDR2 sequences are SGHTA and FQGNSA. V gave up 1 base and J gave up 5 bases, with 14 bases separating them. The CDR3 length is 15 residues. CDR3 protein: CASSLGGRGFTEAFF. CDR3 bases: TGTGCCAGCAGCTTAGGTGGCAGGGGATTTACTGAAGCTTTCTTT. Variable domain in full (rest from reference TRBV7-2 and TRBJ1-1): GAGVSQSPSNKVTEKGKDVELRCDPISGHTALYWYRQSLGQGLEFLIYFQGNSAPDKSGLPSDRFSAERTGGSVSTLTIQRTQQEDSAVYLCASSLGGRGFTEAFFGQGTRLTVV.

The chain carries TRBV29-1 and TRBJ1-2, with D unresolved. CDR3 size: 10 residues. V lost 3 bases and J lost 5, with 4 bases in between. Per the germline V gene, CDR1 is SQVTM and CDR2 is ANQGSEA. CDR3 residues: CSVDLYGYTF. The CDR3 region has the DNA TGCAGCGTTGACCTTTATGGCTACACCTTC.

The V and J genes are TRBV6-6 and TRBJ1-1, with D perhaps TRBD1 (5 bases). V was pared by 0 bases and J by 7 bases, with 12 bases between. Germline loops: CDR1 MNHNY, CDR2 SVGAGI (reference sequence). CDR3 length: 14 amino acids. CDR3 sequence: CASSYSRDRDEAFF. CDR3 DNA: TGTGCCAGCAGTTACTCGAGGGACCGAGATGAAGCTTTCTTT.

This clone was found once. This sequence joins TRBV6-2 or TRBV6-3 and TRBJ1-3; perhaps TRBD1 as D (5 bases). Trimming pared 6 bases from V and 4 bases from J, leaving 19 bases between. The CDR3 runs to 16 residues. Looked up from germline, CDR1 is MNHEY and CDR2 is SVGEGT. CDR3 DNA: TGTGCCAGCAGCCAAGGCCGGCGGGGGTCCGGAAACACCATATATTTT. Amino acids: CASSQGRRGSGNTIYF.

The chain recombines TRBV27 with TRBJ2-1; D gene ambiguous. The V end was cut by 4 bases, the J end by 0 bases, with 7 bases between. Germline V gene lookup returns CDR1 MNHEY and CDR2 SMNVEV (reference sequence). The CDR3 extends over 14 amino acids. The CDR3 loop is CASSSVSSYNEQFF. Written as DNA, the CDR3 is TGTGCCAGCAGTTCGGTAAGCTCCTACAATGAGCAGTTCTTC.

V usage is TRBV4-2 and J usage is TRBJ2-3; tentatively, D is TRBD2 (6 bases). The length of the CDR3 is 15 residues. The V end lost 4 bases, the J end lost 4 bases, and 15 bases lay between the germline ends. Germline CDR1 and CDR2: LGHNA and YNFKEQ. CDR3 DNA sequence: TGTGCCAGCAGCCCCTCGGGGGTAAGGGCAGATACGCAGTATTTT. Its protein product is CASSPSGVRADTQYF.

The J gene is TRBJ2-7, the V gene TRBV10-2; a weak D match, TRBD2 (6 bases). Trimming took 6 bases from V and 5 from J, leaving 17 bases between them. The CDR3 consists of 14 residues. Germline lookup yields CDR1 WSHSY and CDR2 SAAADI. CDR3 coding DNA: TGCGCCAGCAGGATCCGCGGGGATTTCGACGAGCAGTACTTC. It translates to CASRIRGDFDEQYF.

In its sample, this clone was seen many times. The chain combines TRBV6-4 with TRBJ2-3, with 9 bases aligning to TRBD2. Losses at the gene ends were 0 bases for V and 5 bases for J; bases not matched to a gene: 3. The CDR3 extends over 15 amino acids. Germline-derived CDR1 and CDR2 are MRHNA and SNTAGT. CDR3 DNA: TGTGCCAGCAGTGACTCCGCGGGGGGGCTAGATACGCAGTATTTT. Amino acids: CASSDSAGGLDTQYF.

V gene TRBV4-3 combines with J gene TRBJ2-5; a possible D gene is TRBD1 (6 bases). The germline V gene has CDR1 LGHNA and CDR2 YSLEER. The CDR3 runs to 17 residues. V dropped 0 bases and J dropped 2 bases, with 16 bases sitting between them. The chain's CDR3 is CASSQERPGQPQETQYF. CDR3 in DNA: TGCGCCAGCAGCCAAGAAAGGCCTGGACAGCCTCAAGAGACCCAGTACTTC.

The V call is TRBV6-5, the J call TRBJ2-7; D uncertain. V was pared by 8 bases and J by 7 bases, with 21 bases between. Per the germline V gene, CDR1 is MNHEY and CDR2 is SVGAGI. CDR3 length: 14 residues. CDR3 bases: TGTGCCAGCCGAAACTTCCACCCGCCATGGGAGCAGTACTTC. This gives the protein CASRNFHPPWEQYF.

The J gene is TRBJ1-4, the V gene TRBV18, with TRBD1 as a possible D gene (6 bases). V was pared by 2 bases and J by 3 bases, with 10 bases between. This CDR3 is built from 15 residues. The germline gives CDR1 KGHSH, CDR2 LQKENI. CDR3 DNA: TGTGCCAGCTCACCAACAGGGTCGGCTAATGAAAAACTGTTTTTT. Translation: CASSPTGSANEKLFF. Supplemented by reference TRBV18 and TRBJ1-4, the full variable domain reads NAGVMQNPRHLVRRRGQEARLRCSPMKGHSHVYWYRQLPEEGLKFMVYLQKENIIDESGMPKERFSAEFPKEGPSILRIQQVVRGDSAAYFCASSPTGSANEKLFFGSGTQLSVL.

V gene TRBV5-4 combines with J gene TRBJ2-1; possibly TRBD2 for D (6 bases). V lost 10 bases to trimming and J lost 0 bases, with 14 bases between them. Germline values: CDR1 SGHNT, CDR2 YYREEE (reference sequence). The CDR3 spans 14 residues. The CDR3 DNA follows: TGTGCCTATAGCGCGGGGACCTCCTACAATGAGCAGTTCTTC. Its protein product is CAYSAGTSYNEQFF.

This clone was detected once. The gene calls are TRBV5-4 and TRBJ1-2; TRBD1 aligns across 12 bases. This CDR3 contains 15 residues. Germline lookup yields CDR1 SGHNT and CDR2 YYREEE (reference sequence). After removal of 1 base from V and 6 bases from J, the junction contained 4 bases not matched to a gene. CDR3 nucleotides: TGTGCCAGCAGCTTGAAGGGACAGGGGGCACATGGCTACACCTTC. The encoded protein is CASSLKGQGAHGYTF.

This clone was observed a single time. J is TRBJ2-5 and V is TRBV19; 7 bases are a match to TRBD1. The CDR3 consists of 14 residues. Looked up from germline, CDR1 is LNHDA and CDR2 is SQIVND (reference sequence). V was pared by 5 bases and J by 9 bases, with 12 bases of the junction left unmatched. For the CDR3, the DNA is TGTGCCAGTAGTCTAGGGGACAGTGGAGCGGCCCAGTACTTC. It specifies CASSLGDSGAAQYF.

The CDR3 DNA reads as TGCGCCAGCAGCTTGGCCGGACAGGGACCCCAAGAGACCCAGTACTTC. Its protein product is CASSLAGQGPQETQYF. The chain employs TRBV5-1 and TRBJ2-5, with 8 bases identical to TRBD1. Germline V gene sequence: CDR1 SGHRS, CDR2 YFSETQ. There are 16 residues in the CDR3. The V gene end was trimmed by 0 bases and the J gene end by 1 base; junction bases not matched to a gene: 5.

This rearrangement joins TRBV6-6 to TRBJ1-4; no clear D. V lost 5 bases to trimming and J lost 6 bases, with 10 bases between them. CDR1 is MNHNY, CDR2 SVGAGI, per germline (reference sequence). The CDR3 runs 13 residues. CDR3 in amino acids: CASSTAGDEKLFF. CDR3 nucleotides: TGTGCCAGCAGTACCGCCGGGGATGAAAAACTGTTTTTT.

This clone is a singleton in its sample. The CDR3 DNA sequence: TGTGCCAGCAGTTCTCTTGCCCGCAATCAGCCCCAGCATTTT. It specifies CASSSLARNQPQHF. The chain couples TRBV6-2 or TRBV6-3 to TRBJ1-5; D unresolved. The CDR3 runs to 14 residues. The germline V and J ends were trimmed by 4 bases and 2 bases, with 9 bases remaining between them. The germline V gene has CDR1 MNHEY and CDR2 SVGEGT.

This chain connects TRBV2 to TRBJ2-7, with 7 bases fitting TRBD1. V dropped 6 bases and J dropped 2; count of bases not matched to a gene: 10. The length of the CDR3 is 15 residues. Germline V gene lookup returns CDR1 SNHLY and CDR2 FYNNEI. The CDR3 sequence: CASRVDPGGTYEQYF. The CDR3 DNA reads as TGTGCCAGCAGGGTAGATCCAGGGGGTACCTACGAGCAGTACTTC.

This clone came up once. The rearrangement joins TRBV9 to TRBJ2-4; weak D call: TRBD2 (6 bases). From germline, CDR1 is SGDLS and CDR2 YYNGEE. The germline V and J ends were trimmed by 3 bases and 7 bases, with 11 bases remaining between them. CDR3 length equals 13 residues. Here the CDR3 reads CASSGRDRNIQYF. The CDR3 DNA reads as TGTGCCAGCAGCGGGAGGGACCGTAACATTCAGTACTTC.

The chain uses TRBV6-5 and TRBJ1-5; no clear D. The germline V and J ends were trimmed by 6 bases and 2 bases, with 5 bases remaining between them. This CDR3 spans 12 amino acids. CDR1 is MNHEY and CDR2 is SVGAGI in the germline V gene. The CDR3: CASRDRNQPQHF. The DNA of the CDR3 is TGTGCCAGCAGGGATCGCAATCAGCCCCAGCATTTT.

J is TRBJ2-5 and V is TRBV12-5, with a possible D match to TRBD2 (5 bases). CDR1 is LGHNT, CDR2 FRNRAP, per germline. Between the trimmed V and J ends, which lost 1 base and 6 bases, there was a span of 12 bases. The CDR3 sequence is 14 residues long. CDR3 residues: CASGLAADRQTQYF. As DNA, the CDR3 is TGTGCTAGTGGTTTGGCAGCGGACCGGCAGACCCAGTACTTC. The full variable domain, with the rest looked up from reference TRBV12-5 and TRBJ2-5, is DARVTQTPRHKVTEMGQEVTMRCQPILGHNTVFWYRQTMMQGLELLAYFRNRAPLDDSGMPKDRFSAEMPDATLATLKIQPSEPRDSAVYFCASGLAADRQTQYFGPGTRLLVL.

The rearrangement links TRBV7-2 to TRBJ1-2; TRBD1 might be the D (5 bases). Germline CDR1 and CDR2: SGHTA and FQGNSA. This CDR3 region has 13 residues. The V gene lost 5 bases and the J gene lost 3 bases, with 10 bases spanning the gap. The CDR3 DNA reads as TGTGCCAGCAGCGTGGGGGGTGACTATGGCTACACCTTC. It codes for CASSVGGDYGYTF.

The genes are TRBV18 and TRBJ2-1; 8 bases line up with TRBD1. The CDR3 runs 14 residues. The ends lost 4 bases at V and 8 bases at J; junction bases unmatched: 7. The germline CDR1 and CDR2 sequences are KGHSH and LQKENI. The CDR3 sequence is CASSRAGGGDEQFF. DNA for the CDR3: TGTGCCAGCTCACGCGCAGGGGGCGGCGATGAGCAGTTCTTC.

The chain is built from TRBV24-1 and TRBJ2-7, with D perhaps TRBD2 (6 bases). Germline V gene data show CDR1 as KGHDR and CDR2 as SFDVKD. V was trimmed by 3 bases and J by 4 bases, leaving 12 bases between them. The CDR3 is made up of 14 amino acids. As DNA, the CDR3 is TGTGCCACCAGTGATGGGACTGCCAGGTACGAGCAGTACTTC. Translated: CATSDGTARYEQYF.

This rearrangement joins TRBV2 to TRBJ2-5; D gene unclear. CDR3 length: 14 residues. V was shortened by 1 base and J by 1 base, with 7 bases between the two germline ends. Germline CDR1 reads SNHLY; CDR2 reads FYNNEI. CDR3 protein: CASSEVLLQETQYF. The CDR3 DNA sequence: TGTGCCAGCAGTGAAGTTTTGCTCCAAGAGACCCAGTACTTC.

The chain combines TRBV27 with TRBJ1-1; a possible D gene is TRBD1 (6 bases). Trimming took off 5 bases at V and 1 base at J, with 14 bases between the two ends. Per germline, CDR1 MNHEY and CDR2 SMNVEV (reference sequence). CDR3 length equals 15 residues. CDR3 residues: CASSPWLTGNTEAFF. As DNA, the CDR3 is TGTGCCAGCAGTCCTTGGTTGACAGGGAACACTGAAGCTTTCTTT.

The chain recombines TRBV28 with TRBJ2-7; D possibly corresponds to TRBD1 (5 bases). CDR3 length equals 14 residues. Trimming shortened V by 6 bases and J by 5 bases, and 17 bases separated the two germline ends. Looked up from germline, CDR1 is MDHEN and CDR2 is SYDVKM. The CDR3 DNA reads as TGTGCCAGCAGCCCTAGGGGTTTGACCCACGAGCAGTACTTC. Its translation is CASSPRGLTHEQYF.